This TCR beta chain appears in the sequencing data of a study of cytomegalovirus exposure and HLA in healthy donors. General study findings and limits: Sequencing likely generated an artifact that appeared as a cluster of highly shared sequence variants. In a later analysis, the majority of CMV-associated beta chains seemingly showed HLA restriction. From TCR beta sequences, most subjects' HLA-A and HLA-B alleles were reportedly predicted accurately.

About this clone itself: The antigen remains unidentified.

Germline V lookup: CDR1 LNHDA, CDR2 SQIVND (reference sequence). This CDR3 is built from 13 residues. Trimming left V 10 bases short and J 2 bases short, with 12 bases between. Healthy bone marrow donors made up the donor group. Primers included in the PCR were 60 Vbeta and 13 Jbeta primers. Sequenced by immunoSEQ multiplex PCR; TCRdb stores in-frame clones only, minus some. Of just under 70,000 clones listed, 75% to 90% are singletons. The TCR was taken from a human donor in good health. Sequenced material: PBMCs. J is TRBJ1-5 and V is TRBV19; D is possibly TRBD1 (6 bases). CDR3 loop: CATFKGGNQPQHF. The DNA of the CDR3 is TGTGCCACCTTTAAGGGGGGCAATCAGCCCCAGCATTTT. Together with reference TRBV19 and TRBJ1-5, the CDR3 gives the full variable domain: DGGITQSPKYLFRKEGQNVTLSCEQNLNHDAMYWYRQDPGQGLRLIYYSQIVNDFQKGDIAEGYSVSREKKESFPLTVTSAQKNPTAFYLCATFKGGNQPQHFGDGTRLSIL.